This T cell receptor (beta chain) emerged from a study of T cell repertoires in cytomegalovirus infection. Overall study context: Well-studied HLA-B-restricted epitopes and recently identified HLA-C-restricted epitopes of CMV were both used in the study. Public signatures in TCR beta pointed to CMV infection and matching HLA type. Overall study results and limits: Carriage of CMV together with the relevant HLA was identifiable through cumulative public TCR beta family frequency. There were HLA-C-restricted CMV-specific TCR beta clonotypes dominating the ex vivo response.

This clonotype was seen only a few times. What it binds is unknown. TCRdb reprocessed the reads via MiXCR and lists one record per CDR3 protein. The table lists around 900,000 distinct CDR3 sequences, around 32% of them singletons. This CDR3 is 14 amino acids long. Per germline, CDR1 MNHNS and CDR2 SASEGT. Trimming removed 0 bases from V and 0 bases from J, with 5 bases in between. Sample: cultured CD8+ T cells from PBMCs, taken from culture after CMV antigen stimulation. V usage is TRBV6-1 and J usage is TRBJ1-1; D gene uncertain. The receptor was derived from a human donor in good health (CMV status not recorded). Some clones in this sample may be carry-over from other donors' samples. In DNA, the CDR3 is TGTGCCAGCAGTGAAGCGAGGGTGAACACTGAAGCTTTCTTT. Residues: CASSEARVNTEAFF.